This TCR beta chain was retrieved from a study of T cell responses to AZD1222 COVID-19 vaccine. CDR3 length: 14 residues. Trimming removed 8 bases from V and 1 base from J; junction bases left unmatched: 7. The germline gives CDR1 MNHEY, CDR2 SVGAGI. The sample holds one count of this clone. Repertoires were generated with immunoSEQ multiplex PCR, while TCRdb's copy carries only in-frame clones and drops some. Of about 35,000 clones in the sample, 86% were seen once. The chain joins TRBV6-5 to TRBJ1-2; 7 bases are a match to TRBD1. The sample consisted of peripheral blood, taken 28 days after the second AZD1222 dose. The sequence was collected from an adult who received the AZD1222 COVID-19 vaccine. The chain's CDR3 is CASAPGTVNYGYTF. As DNA, the CDR3 is TGTGCCAGCGCCCCCGGGACAGTTAACTATGGCTACACCTTC.